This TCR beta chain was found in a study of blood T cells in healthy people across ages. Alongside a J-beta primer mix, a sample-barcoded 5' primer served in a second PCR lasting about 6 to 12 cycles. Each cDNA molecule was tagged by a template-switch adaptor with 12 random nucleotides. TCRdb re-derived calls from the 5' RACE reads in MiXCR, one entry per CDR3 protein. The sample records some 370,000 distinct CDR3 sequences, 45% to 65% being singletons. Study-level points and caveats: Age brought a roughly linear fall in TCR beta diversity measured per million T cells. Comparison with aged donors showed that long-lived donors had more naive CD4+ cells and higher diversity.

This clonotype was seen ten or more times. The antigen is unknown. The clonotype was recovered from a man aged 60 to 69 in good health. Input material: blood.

Here the CDR3 reads CASSYGYEQYF. CDR3 sequence (DNA): TGTGCCAGCAGTTACGGGTACGAGCAGTACTTC. The V and J genes are TRBV12-3 or TRBV12-4 and TRBJ2-7; D is unclear. This CDR3 region has 11 residues. The V gene lost 4 bases and the J gene lost 4 bases, with 5 bases spanning the gap.